The 32 T cell receptor beta chains below all came from one sample that was sequenced in a study of Ad26.COV2.S vaccination and SARS-CoV-2 variants (dated by TCRdb to the early 2020s). Receptors were amplified or captured by the immunoSEQ multiplex PCR assay. Entries here come from immuneACCESS through TCRdb and include only in-frame sequences with V and J called. Some clones fail to appear in such tables; in the studies checked, an unresolved V gene covers under half of the shortfall, and the cause of the remainder is unknown. Counted in this sample were over 400,000 clones; 89% of them appeared once. Of the sample, just over 2.5% is held by the ten largest clones. The treatment or condition label corresponds to: approximately 18 received Ad26.COV2.S at low or high dose, single or two shots; roughly five received placebo; per-sample allocation not given. For vaccine and placebo recipients, repertoires were sequenced using samples collected on day 63 after the first injection.

The sequencing here drew on peripheral blood, taken in a trial of Ad26.COV2.S vaccine versus placebo. These receptors were collected from a person aged 18 to 59 who received the Ad26.COV2.S COVID-19 vaccine or a placebo.

The table lists this clone with a few counts. J is TRBJ2-1 and V is TRBV15; 13 positions match TRBD2. The V segment lost 0 bases and the J segment 0 bases; nucleotides outside the gene matches: 5. Germline V gives CDR1 LNHNV, CDR2 YYDKDF (reference sequence). The CDR3 consists of 19 residues. DNA for the CDR3: TGTGCCACCAGCAGAGAACTAGCGGGAGGGGTAAGCTCCTACAATGAGCAGTTCTTC. As protein: CATSRELAGGVSSYNEQFF.

The chain links TRBV18 to TRBJ2-1; 7 bases are a match to TRBD1. Trimming removed 6 bases from V and 4 bases from J; junction bases left unmatched: 9. The CDR3 has 15 amino acids. Germline V lookup: CDR1 KGHSH, CDR2 LQKENI. The CDR3 DNA sequence: TGTGCCAGCTCGCTAGGGGACAGATTTTACAATGAGCAGTTCTTC. Protein product: CASSLGDRFYNEQFF.

The genes are TRBV19 and TRBJ1-1; D is uncertain. V shed 5 bases and J shed 3 bases, with 19 bases lying between them. CDR3 size: 16 residues. CDR1 and CDR2 (germline): LNHDA, SQIVND (reference sequence). The CDR3 bases are TGTGCCAGTAGTTGGGGAAATCGGGCCTTCTACACTGAAGCTTTCTTT. Translated: CASSWGNRAFYTEAFF.

V is TRBV6-1 and J is TRBJ1-5; no clear D gene. Germline assignment: CDR1 MNHNS and CDR2 SASEGT. The V end was cut by 2 bases, the J end by 0 bases, with 14 bases between. The CDR3 is 17 amino acids. The CDR3 loop reads CASSEPPSWYSNQPQHF. CDR3 DNA: TGTGCCAGCAGTGAACCCCCGTCGTGGTATAGCAATCAGCCCCAGCATTTT.

The rearrangement links TRBV7-8 to TRBJ2-1; D remains ambiguous. Germline values: CDR1 SGHVS, CDR2 FQNEAQ. The V end lost 5 bases, the J end lost 5 bases, and 19 bases lay between the germline ends. CDR3 length equals 16 residues. CDR3: CASSVPGPLRNNEQFF. CDR3 coding DNA: TGTGCCAGCAGCGTCCCCGGGCCCTTAAGAAACAATGAGCAGTTCTTC. Supplemented by reference TRBV7-8 and TRBJ2-1, the full variable domain reads GAGVSQSPRYKVAKRGQDVALRCDPISGHVSLFWYQQALGQGPEFLTYFQNEAQLDKSGLPSDRFFAERPEGSVSTLKIQRTQQEDSAVYLCASSVPGPLRNNEQFFGPGTRLTVL.

The V call is TRBV5-6, the J call TRBJ2-2; tentative D call: TRBD1 (5 bases). Germline V gene sequence: CDR1 SGHDT, CDR2 YYEEEE. With 1 base removed from V and 6 bases from J, the gap between germline ends came to 16 bases. The CDR3 totals 16 residues. Here the CDR3 reads CASSLYFRVRAGELFF. The CDR3 nucleotides are TGTGCCAGCAGCTTGTATTTCAGGGTTCGTGCCGGGGAGCTGTTTTTT.

The chain employs TRBV5-4 and TRBJ1-2; 8 bases line up with TRBD1. The CDR3 spans 15 residues. The trim removed 4 bases at V and 4 bases at J, leaving 9 bases unmatched. The V gene's germline CDR1 is SGHNT and CDR2 YYREEE (reference sequence). This CDR3 reads CASSKSSTGVYGYTF. The CDR3 nucleotides read TGTGCCAGCAGCAAGAGCTCGACAGGGGTCTATGGCTACACCTTC. Using reference TRBV5-4 and TRBJ1-2 for the parts outside the CDR3, the full variable domain is ETGVTQSPTHLIKTRGQQVTLRCSSQSGHNTVSWYQQALGQGPQFIFQYYREEENGRGNFPPRFSGLQFPNYSSELNVNALELDDSALYLCASSKSSTGVYGYTFGSGTRLTVV.

The chain combines TRBV7-8 with TRBJ1-6; no definite D call. Per the germline V gene, CDR1 is SGHVS and CDR2 is FQNEAQ. Trimming pared 5 bases from V and 8 bases from J, leaving 7 bases between. This CDR3 comprises 12 residues. CDR3 nucleotide sequence: TGTGCCAGCAGCCGCGGAGATTCACCCCTCCACTTT. This encodes CASSRGDSPLHF.

The CDR3 DNA reads TGTGCCAGTAGTAATAGGGGGGGGACCGGGGAGCTGTTTTTT. Encoded protein: CASSNRGGTGELFF. The V and J genes are TRBV19 and TRBJ2-2; TRBD2 might be the D (7 bases). Trimming shortened V by 4 bases and J by 5 bases, and 11 bases separated the two germline ends. Germline V gives CDR1 LNHDA, CDR2 SQIVND (reference sequence). The length of the CDR3 is 14 residues.

This chain connects TRBV7-2 to TRBJ1-1; TRBD1 agrees at 9 bases. The CDR3 sequence is 15 residues long. V was pared by 7 bases and J by 3 bases, with 9 bases of the junction left unmatched. Germline V gene data show CDR1 as SGHTA and CDR2 as FQGNSA. The CDR3 bases are TGTGCCAGCAAATTTACAGGGGGCGCGCACACTGAAGCTTTCTTT. It encodes CASKFTGGAHTEAFF.

A note on this clone: Other DNA sequences of this sample code for an identical CDR3. The rearrangement uses TRBV7-2 and TRBJ2-1; no firm D call. Per germline, CDR1 SGHTA and CDR2 FQGNSA. With 5 bases removed from V and 4 bases from J, the gap between germline ends came to 3 bases. This CDR3 comprises 11 residues. The CDR3, as DNA: TGTGCCAGCAGCCCTTACAATGAGCAGTTCTTC. This codes for CASSPYNEQFF.

The sample holds a few counts of this clone. The sample carries other DNA sequences with the same CDR3. The chain is built from TRBV3-1 (or the pseudogene TRBV3-2) and TRBJ2-3; D gene uncertain. Trimming removed 4 bases at V and 0 bases at J, with 2 bases between. The V gene's germline CDR1 is LGHDT and CDR2 YNNKEL (reference sequence). The CDR3 has 12 amino acids. CDR3: CASSLSTDTQYF. DNA for the CDR3: TGTGCCAGCAGCCTCAGCACAGATACGCAGTATTTT.

This chain uses TRBV28 with TRBJ2-5; D is unresolved. CDR1 and CDR2 (germline): MDHEN, SYDVKM. This CDR3 region has 13 residues. With 2 bases removed from V and 0 bases from J, the gap between germline ends came to 4 bases. CDR3 sequence (DNA): TGTGCCAGCAGTTTAGCCAACCAAGAGACCCAGTACTTC. Its translation: CASSLANQETQYF.

This chain joins TRBV3-1 (or the pseudogene TRBV3-2) and TRBJ1-4, with D possibly being TRBD1 (5 bases). The CDR3 runs 14 residues. The germline V gene encodes CDR1 LGHDT and CDR2 YNNKEL (reference sequence). V was trimmed by 8 bases and J by 5 bases, leaving 15 bases between them. CDR3 protein: CASGLSWGNEKLFF. CDR3 bases: TGTGCCAGCGGACTTTCCTGGGGGAATGAAAAACTGTTTTTT.

The V gene is TRBV19, the J gene TRBJ2-3; the D gene is possibly TRBD2 (5 bases). Per germline, CDR1 LNHDA and CDR2 SQIVND (reference sequence). Trimming stripped 4 bases from V and 3 bases from J, with 11 bases between. The CDR3 totals 14 residues. The CDR3 sequence: CASSSRGSTDTQYF. The CDR3 DNA follows: TGTGCCAGTAGTAGTCGTGGGAGTACAGATACGCAGTATTTT. Complete variable domain (other parts from reference TRBV19 and TRBJ2-3): DGGITQSPKYLFRKEGQNVTLSCEQNLNHDAMYWYRQDPGQGLRLIYYSQIVNDFQKGDIAEGYSVSREKKESFPLTVTSAQKNPTAFYLCASSSRGSTDTQYFGPGTRLTVL.

This clone was observed once. The chain combines TRBV7-7 with TRBJ2-7; perhaps TRBD1 as D (6 bases). Germline V lookup: CDR1 SSHAT, CDR2 FNYEAQ (reference sequence). The CDR3 is 20 amino acids. The CDR3 protein is CASSSTLHRDTTRYSYEQYV. The CDR3 DNA is TGTGCTAGCAGCTCCACCCTACACCGGGACACGACTCGTTACTCCTACGAGCAGTACGTC.

The V gene is TRBV13, the J gene TRBJ2-1; D possibly matches TRBD1 or TRBD2 (5 bases each). V lost 1 base and J 6 bases, leaving 19 bases between the germline ends. Germline CDR1 PRHDT, CDR2 FYEKMQ (reference sequence). The CDR3 totals 17 residues. The CDR3 is CASSLDYRRGFGNEQFF. The CDR3 bases are TGTGCCAGCAGCTTAGATTATAGACGGGGCTTTGGCAATGAGCAGTTCTTC.

The chain recombines TRBV7-6 with TRBJ1-4; 8 nucleotides agree with TRBD1. The V gene end was trimmed by 2 bases and the J gene end by 6 bases; junction bases not matched to a gene: 8. The CDR3 runs to 16 residues. The germline V gene encodes CDR1 SGHVS and CDR2 FNYEAQ. In DNA form, the CDR3 reads TGTGCCAGCAGCTTACGGACCGACAGGGGTTATGAAAAACTGTTTTTT. The encoded protein is CASSLRTDRGYEKLFF. The full variable domain, with the rest looked up from reference TRBV7-6 and TRBJ1-4, is GAGVSQSPRYKVTKRGQDVALRCDPISGHVSLYWYRQALGQGPEFLTYFNYEAQQDKSGLPNDRFSAERPEGSISTLTIQRTEQRDSAMYRCASSLRTDRGYEKLFFGSGTQLSVL.

This clone was seen once. The gene calls are TRBV27 and TRBJ2-1; perhaps D is TRBD1 or TRBD2 (6 bases each). The CDR3 totals 17 residues. V shed 6 bases and J shed 1 base, with 19 bases lying between them. In germline, CDR1 is MNHEY, CDR2 SMNVEV (reference sequence). The CDR3 is CASRSPTGARSYNEQFF. CDR3 nucleotides: TGTGCCAGCAGGTCCCCTACGGGGGCGAGGTCCTACAATGAGCAGTTCTTC.

The V and J genes are TRBV5-1 and TRBJ2-5, with TRBD2 identical over 9 bases. With 0 bases clipped from V and 5 bases from J, the junction kept 11 bases outside the gene matches. Per the germline V gene, CDR1 is SGHRS and CDR2 is YFSETQ. The CDR3 has 17 residues. The CDR3 bases are TGCGCCAGCAGCTTGGTAATAGCGGGAGATTCTGTGGAGACCCAGTACTTC. It yields the protein CASSLVIAGDSVETQYF.

The gene calls are TRBV3-1 (or the pseudogene TRBV3-2) and TRBJ1-3; D perhaps matches TRBD1 (5 bases). With 4 bases removed from V and 4 bases from J, the gap between germline ends came to 11 bases. CDR1 is LGHDT and CDR2 is YNNKEL in the germline V gene (reference sequence). The CDR3 extends over 14 amino acids. The CDR3 loop is CASSLRDGGNTIYF. DNA of the CDR3: TGTGCCAGCAGCCTCCGGGACGGGGGAAACACCATATATTTT.

This clone was seen only once. This chain connects TRBV18 to TRBJ2-5; the D call may be TRBD1 or TRBD2 (5 bases each). This CDR3 contains 15 residues. Germline V CDR1 and CDR2: KGHSH, LQKENI. V dropped 0 bases and J dropped 1 base, with 9 bases sitting between them. DNA of the CDR3: TGTGCCAGCTCACCACCCTCGGGGCCCCAAGAGACCCAGTACTTC. Its translation: CASSPPSGPQETQYF.

The chain couples TRBV29-1 to TRBJ2-1, with 7 bases that match TRBD2. Trimming took 3 bases from V and 4 from J; bases not matched to a gene: 3. The CDR3 length is 13 residues. Germline V gene sequence: CDR1 SQVTM, CDR2 ANQGSEA. DNA of the CDR3: TGCAGCGTTGACGGGCGGGGGTACAATGAGCAGTTCTTC. Encoded protein: CSVDGRGYNEQFF.

This CDR3 is CASSPHPGTPGTEAFF. In DNA form, the CDR3 reads TGTGCCAGCAGTCCACACCCGGGGACTCCGGGGACTGAAGCTTTCTTT. The V and J genes are TRBV27 and TRBJ1-1; D may be TRBD1 (5 bases). Germline V gives CDR1 MNHEY, CDR2 SMNVEV (reference sequence). Trimming left V 5 bases short and J 5 bases short, with 21 bases between. The CDR3 covers 16 residues.

In its sample, this clone was seen a few times. V and J are TRBV9 and TRBJ2-1, with 8 bases that match TRBD2. The CDR3 runs to 15 residues. Per the germline V gene, CDR1 is SGDLS and CDR2 is YYNGEE. The V segment lost 3 bases and the J segment 1 base; nucleotides outside the gene matches: 3. The chain's CDR3 is CASSAGTSSYNEQFF. The CDR3 coding sequence is TGTGCCAGCAGCGCAGGGACTAGTTCCTACAATGAGCAGTTCTTC.

The rearrangement joins TRBV4-1 to TRBJ2-7, with TRBD1 matching 7 bases. After removal of 3 bases from V and 2 bases from J, the junction contained 7 bases not matched to a gene. The CDR3 spans 15 residues. The germline gives CDR1 MGHRA, CDR2 YSYEKL. CDR3 bases: TGCGCCAGCAGCCAGGGACAGCCGAGACCCTACGAGCAGTACTTC. Translation gives CASSQGQPRPYEQYF.

The chain employs TRBV5-4 and TRBJ2-7; D is perhaps TRBD1 (6 bases). Germline V lookup: CDR1 SGHNT, CDR2 YYREEE (reference sequence). The CDR3 extends over 15 amino acids. Trimming pared 5 bases from V and 4 bases from J, leaving 19 bases between. The CDR3 DNA reads as TGTGCCAGCAGGGCAACCAGGGGAGTCCGGTACGAGCAGTACTTC. Protein sequence: CASRATRGVRYEQYF.

The chain joins TRBV4-2 to TRBJ1-2, with D unresolved. This CDR3 is built from 15 residues. Looked up from germline, CDR1 is LGHNA and CDR2 is YNFKEQ. V shed 3 bases and J shed 2 bases, with 13 bases lying between them. For the CDR3, the DNA is TGTGCCAGCAGCCACCACACGGCGGGGAACTATGGCTACACCTTC. Its translation: CASSHHTAGNYGYTF.

CDR3 DNA: TGTGCCAGCAGACCACTGCTAGCGAATGAGCAGTTCTTC. Encoded protein: CASRPLLANEQFF. The J gene is TRBJ2-1, the V gene TRBV9; TRBD2 might be the D (6 bases). Per germline, CDR1 SGDLS and CDR2 YYNGEE. The germline V and J ends were trimmed by 5 bases and 7 bases, with 13 bases remaining between them. CDR3 length: 13 amino acids. Combining the CDR3 with reference TRBV9 and TRBJ2-1 gives the whole variable domain DSGVTQTPKHLITATGQRVTLRCSPRSGDLSVYWYQQSLDQGLQFLIQYYNGEERAKGNILERFSAQQFPDLHSELNLSSLELGDSALYFCASRPLLANEQFFGPGTRLTVL.

V usage is TRBV5-4 and J usage is TRBJ2-1; TRBD2 matches 11 bases. The CDR3 is 16 residues long. The V gene's germline CDR1 is SGHNT and CDR2 YYREEE (reference sequence). V was clipped by 4 bases and J by 5 bases; unmatched bases: 8. CDR3 bases: TGTGCCAGCAGCAGTTTAGCGGGAGGGCCCAACAATGAGCAGTTCTTC. Amino acid sequence: CASSSLAGGPNNEQFF. The whole variable domain, filled in from reference TRBV5-4 and TRBJ2-1, reads ETGVTQSPTHLIKTRGQQVTLRCSSQSGHNTVSWYQQALGQGPQFIFQYYREEENGRGNFPPRFSGLQFPNYSSELNVNALELDDSALYLCASSSLAGGPNNEQFFGPGTRLTVL.

The CDR3 nucleotides are TGCGCCAGCGGACAGGGGGACTATGGCTACACCTTC. Amino acid sequence: CASGQGDYGYTF. The chain recombines TRBV5-1 with TRBJ1-2; 10 bases are a match to TRBD1. Germline assignment: CDR1 SGHRS and CDR2 YFSETQ. This CDR3 is 12 amino acids long. V lost 7 bases, J lost 3 bases, and 0 bases stayed unmatched.

This chain uses TRBV20-1 with TRBJ2-5; D perhaps matches TRBD2 (6 bases). CDR1 is DFQATT and CDR2 is SNEGSKA in the germline V gene (reference sequence). V lost 3 bases and J 3 bases, leaving 17 bases between the germline ends. The CDR3 has 15 amino acids. CDR3 DNA: TGCAGTGCTAGTGGCTCCCCCGGGGGAGAAGAGACCCAGTACTTC. Amino acids: CSASGSPGGEETQYF.